This T cell receptor beta chain was recovered during a study of T cell responses to AZD1222 COVID-19 vaccine. Points from the study as a whole: The donors showed a predominance of white British ancestry and of females, with possible underestimation of clonal diversity. With dominance at 160-218 and 743-854, vaccine-associated CD4 TCRs spanned spike.

Here immunoSEQ multiplex PCR was the method, and the copy in TCRdb shows in-frame clones only, minus some. The data hold 95,000 to 150,000 clones, with 88% observed a single time. On this clone itself: Its target is not known. An end of the junction differs from the germline gene, which may be a read error.

The sample here was peripheral blood, taken on day 0 of AZD1222 vaccination. The receptor comes from an adult in good health.

The CDR3 loop reads CASSVGGLAGGNPVF. CDR3 bases: TGTGCCAGCAGCGTAGGAGGTCTAGCGGGGGGGAACCCGGTCTTC. The chain is built from TRBV9 and TRBJ2-1; 12 nucleotides line up with TRBD2. The germline V gene encodes CDR1 SGDLS and CDR2 YYNGEE. The CDR3 covers 15 residues.